The clone carrying this T cell receptor beta chain was observed at least ten times. Its target is not known. This entry is derived from a study of early T cells in non-severe SARS-CoV-2 infection. Study at large: The sequenced material was bulk RNA from unsorted whole blood, and its chains were unpaired.

Individual cDNA molecules were tagged with unique molecular identifiers, the study reported. TCRdb reprocessed the 5' RACE reads via MiXCR and lists one record per CDR3 protein. The sample contains approximately 75,000 distinct CDR3 sequences, 4.6% of which appear only once. V was cut by 4 bases and J by 5 bases, with 12 bases left in between. CDR1 is SGHAT and CDR2 is FQNNGV in the germline V gene. The CDR3 spans 13 residues. Study results and limitations: Anti-spike CD8 responses were favored by VDJdb matching, which missed private and CD4 specificities.

The chain combines TRBV11-2 with TRBJ2-7; D possibly uses TRBD1 or TRBD2 (5 bases each). The source material was whole blood, sampled at baseline. The TCR was taken from an adult who was a healthcare worker with PCR-confirmed SARS-CoV-2 infection or an uninfected control (not recorded which). The donor label of this sample is uncertain. The CDR3 sequence: CASSWGTDNEQYF. The CDR3 bases are TGTGCCAGCAGCTGGGGGACGGACAACGAGCAGTACTTC.